This T cell receptor beta chain emerged from a study of blood T cell repertoires in COVID-19. Study overall: PBMCs, B-cell-depleted T cells, or T cells were the source of the cDNA or gDNA that made up the material.

During active infection, Seattle patients enrolled and were then monitored through disease. Clones were read by immunoSEQ multiplex PCR, and TCRdb kept only the in-frame ones, dropping some. The sample consists of over 100,000 clones, about nine tenths of them appearing once. The sequencing input was peripheral blood. This sequence was found in a woman between 70 and 85 years old with COVID-19, enrolled during active disease.

The CDR3 nucleotides read TGTGCCAGCAGTTACTCGAGTGGGTGGAGTGAGCAGTTCTTC. It yields the protein CASSYSSGWSEQFF. The rearrangement uses TRBV6-2 or TRBV6-3 and TRBJ2-1; no reliable D call. The CDR3 extends over 14 amino acids. Looked up from germline, CDR1 is MNHEY and CDR2 is SVGEGT. Trimming cost V 0 bases and J 9 bases, with 12 bases left between them.